This paragraph reports one T cell receptor beta chain. TCRdb keeps only in-frame clones here, not all; method: immunoSEQ multiplex PCR. The repertoire holds about 45,000 clones, with around four fifths as singletons. This specimen comes from a study of blood T cell repertoires in COVID-19. Study context: T cells, B-cell-depleted T cells, or PBMCs supplied cDNA or gDNA.

V gave up 3 bases and J gave up 3 bases, with 12 bases separating them. The CDR3 runs to 15 residues. Germline CDR1 and CDR2: SNHLY and FYNNEI. The sequenced sample was peripheral blood. The V gene is TRBV2, the J gene TRBJ1-5; the D gene is possibly TRBD1 (6 bases). This sequence was found in a man in his fifties with active COVID-19. The CDR3 sequence: CASSDGGALNQPQHF. The CDR3 nucleotides read TGTGCCAGCAGTGACGGGGGGGCACTCAATCAGCCCCAGCATTTT.